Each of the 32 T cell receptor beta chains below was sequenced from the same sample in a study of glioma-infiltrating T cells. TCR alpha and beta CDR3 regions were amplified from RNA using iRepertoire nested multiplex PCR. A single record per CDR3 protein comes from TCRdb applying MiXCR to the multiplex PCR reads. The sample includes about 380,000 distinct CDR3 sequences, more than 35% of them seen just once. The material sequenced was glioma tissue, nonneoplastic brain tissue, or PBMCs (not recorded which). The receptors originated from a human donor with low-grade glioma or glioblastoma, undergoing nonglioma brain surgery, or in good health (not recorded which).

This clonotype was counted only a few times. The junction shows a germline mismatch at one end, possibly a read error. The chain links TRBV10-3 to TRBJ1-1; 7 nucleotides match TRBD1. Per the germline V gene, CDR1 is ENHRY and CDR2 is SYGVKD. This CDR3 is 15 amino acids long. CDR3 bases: TGTGCCACCAGTGAGTCGCAGACAGGGAAAGGTGAAGCTTTCTTT. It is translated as CATSESQTGKGEAFF.

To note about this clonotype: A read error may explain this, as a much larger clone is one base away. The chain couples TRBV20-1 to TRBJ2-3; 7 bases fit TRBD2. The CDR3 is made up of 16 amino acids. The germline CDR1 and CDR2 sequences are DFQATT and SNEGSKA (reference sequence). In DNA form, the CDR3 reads TGCGGTGCTAGCCCATCGGGGGGACGTAGCACAGATACGCAGTATTTT. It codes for CGASPSGGRSTDTQYF.

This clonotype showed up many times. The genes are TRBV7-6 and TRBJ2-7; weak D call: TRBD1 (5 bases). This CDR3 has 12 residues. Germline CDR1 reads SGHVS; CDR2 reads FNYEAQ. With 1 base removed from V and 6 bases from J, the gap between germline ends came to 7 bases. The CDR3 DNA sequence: TGTGCCAGCAGCTTAGAGGGGTCCGAGCAGTACTTC. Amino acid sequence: CASSLEGSEQYF. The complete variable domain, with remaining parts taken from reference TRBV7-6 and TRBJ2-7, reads GAGVSQSPRYKVTKRGQDVALRCDPISGHVSLYWYRQALGQGPEFLTYFNYEAQQDKSGLPNDRFSAERPEGSISTLTIQRTEQRDSAMYRCASSLEGSEQYFGPGTRLTVT.

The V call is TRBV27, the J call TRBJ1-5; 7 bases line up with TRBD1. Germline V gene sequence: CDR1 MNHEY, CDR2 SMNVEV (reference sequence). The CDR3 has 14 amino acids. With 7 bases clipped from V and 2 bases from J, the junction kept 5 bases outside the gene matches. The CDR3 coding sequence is TGTGCCAGCAACCGAGGGACAGGCAATCAGCCCCAGCATTTT. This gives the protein CASNRGTGNQPQHF.

CDR3 sequence reads: CASSQQRQETQYF. In DNA form, the CDR3 reads TGCGCCAGCAGCCAACAGAGGCAAGAGACCCAGTACTTC. The J gene is TRBJ2-5, the V gene TRBV4-3, with unresolved D. From germline, CDR1 is LGHNA and CDR2 YSLEER. This CDR3 comprises 13 residues. The V gene lost 2 bases and the J gene lost 2 bases, with 6 bases spanning the gap.

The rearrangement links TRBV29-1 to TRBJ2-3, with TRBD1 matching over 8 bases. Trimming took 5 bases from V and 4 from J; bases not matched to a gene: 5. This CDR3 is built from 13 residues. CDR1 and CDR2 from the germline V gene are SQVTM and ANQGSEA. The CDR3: CSVSRGQADTQYF. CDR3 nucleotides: TGCAGCGTTAGCAGGGGGCAGGCAGATACGCAGTATTTT.

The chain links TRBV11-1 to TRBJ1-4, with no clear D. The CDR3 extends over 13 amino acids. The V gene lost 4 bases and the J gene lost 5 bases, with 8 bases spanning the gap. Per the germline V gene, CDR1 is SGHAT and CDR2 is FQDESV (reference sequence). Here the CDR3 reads CASSYGLNEKLFF. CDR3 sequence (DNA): TGTGCCAGCAGCTATGGACTCAATGAAAAACTGTTTTTT.

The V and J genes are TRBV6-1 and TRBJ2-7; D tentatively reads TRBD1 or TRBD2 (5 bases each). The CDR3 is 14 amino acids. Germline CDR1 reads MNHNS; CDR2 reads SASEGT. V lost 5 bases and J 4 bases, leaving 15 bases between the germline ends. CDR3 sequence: CASSTNLGTYEQYF. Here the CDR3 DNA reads TGTGCCAGCAGTACGAACTTGGGGACGTACGAGCAGTACTTC.

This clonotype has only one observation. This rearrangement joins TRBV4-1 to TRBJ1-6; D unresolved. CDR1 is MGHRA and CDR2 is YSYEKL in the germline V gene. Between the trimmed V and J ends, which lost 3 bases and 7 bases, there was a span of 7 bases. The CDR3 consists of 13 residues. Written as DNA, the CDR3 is TGCGCCAGCAGCCAGGAAAAAAATTCACCCCTCCACTTT. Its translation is CASSQEKNSPLHF.

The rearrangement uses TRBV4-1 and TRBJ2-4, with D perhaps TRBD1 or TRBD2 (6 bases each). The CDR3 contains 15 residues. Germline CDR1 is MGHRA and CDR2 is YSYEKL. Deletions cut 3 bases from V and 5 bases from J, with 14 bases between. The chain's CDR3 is CASSQGGSGENIQYF. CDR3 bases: TGCGCCAGCAGCCAGGGGGGATCAGGGGAAAACATTCAGTACTTC.

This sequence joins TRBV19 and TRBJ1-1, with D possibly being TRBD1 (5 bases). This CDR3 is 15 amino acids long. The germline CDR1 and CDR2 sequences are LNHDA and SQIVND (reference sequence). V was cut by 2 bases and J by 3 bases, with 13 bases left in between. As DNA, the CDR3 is TGTGCCAGTAGTATAAGCAGGGCGGTGGACACTGAAGCTTTCTTT. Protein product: CASSISRAVDTEAFF.

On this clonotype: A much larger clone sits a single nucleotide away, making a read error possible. CDR3 DNA sequence: TGTGCCAGCAGTTTTTGCGGGACAGGGAGCCAGCCCCAGCATTTT. Amino acid sequence: CASSFCGTGSQPQHF. V gene TRBV27 combines with J gene TRBJ1-5; 9 bases line up with TRBD1. CDR1 and CDR2 from the germline V gene are MNHEY and SMNVEV (reference sequence). Trimming took 3 bases from V and 7 from J; bases not matched to a gene: 7. The CDR3 consists of 15 residues.

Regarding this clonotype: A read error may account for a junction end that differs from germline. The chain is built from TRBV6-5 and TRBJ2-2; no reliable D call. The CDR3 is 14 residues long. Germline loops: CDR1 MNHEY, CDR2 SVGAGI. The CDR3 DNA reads TGTGCCAGCAGTTACTCATTGAACACCGAGGAGCTGTTTTTT. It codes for CASSYSLNTEELFF.

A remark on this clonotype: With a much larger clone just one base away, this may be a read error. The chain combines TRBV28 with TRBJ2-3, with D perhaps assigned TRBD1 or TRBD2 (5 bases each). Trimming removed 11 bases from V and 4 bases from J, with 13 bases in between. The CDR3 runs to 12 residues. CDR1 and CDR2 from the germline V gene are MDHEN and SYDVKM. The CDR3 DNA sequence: TGTGCCCCCGAGGGGAAGGCAGATACGCAGTATTTT. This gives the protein CAPEGKADTQYF.

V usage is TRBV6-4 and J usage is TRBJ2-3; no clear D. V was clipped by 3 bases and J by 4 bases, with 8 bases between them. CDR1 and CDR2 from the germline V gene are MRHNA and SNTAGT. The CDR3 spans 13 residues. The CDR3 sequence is CASSEKGPDTQYF. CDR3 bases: TGTGCCAGCAGTGAAAAGGGTCCAGATACGCAGTATTTT.

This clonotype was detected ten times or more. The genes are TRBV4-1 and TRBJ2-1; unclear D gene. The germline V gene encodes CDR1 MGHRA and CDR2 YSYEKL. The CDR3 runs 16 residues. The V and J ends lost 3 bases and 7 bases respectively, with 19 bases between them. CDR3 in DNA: TGCGCCAGCAGCCAGTTATTTGGAGCGCAGTATAATGAGCAGTTCTTC. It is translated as CASSQLFGAQYNEQFF.

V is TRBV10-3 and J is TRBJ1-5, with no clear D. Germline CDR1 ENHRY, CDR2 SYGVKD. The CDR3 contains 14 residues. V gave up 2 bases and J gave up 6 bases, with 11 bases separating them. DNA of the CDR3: TGTGCCATCAGTGAGCAACAGATGGGTCAGCCCCAGCATTTT. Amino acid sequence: CAISEQQMGQPQHF.

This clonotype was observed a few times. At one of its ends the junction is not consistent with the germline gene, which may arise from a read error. CDR3 protein: CASSLSRAGEQFF. The CDR3 DNA is TGTGCTAGCAGCTTGAGCCGCGCCGGAGAGCAGTTCTTC. The chain is built from TRBV7-7 and TRBJ2-1; no reliable D call. The CDR3 contains 13 residues. Germline V gives CDR1 SSHAT, CDR2 FNYEAQ (reference sequence).

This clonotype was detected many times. The CDR3 nucleotides are TGTGCCAGCAGTGCGACAGGCAGCTCCTACAATGAGCAGTTCTTC. Its protein product is CASSATGSSYNEQFF. The chain combines TRBV6-1 with TRBJ2-1; D possibly corresponds to TRBD1 (6 bases). Trimming took off 4 bases at V and 0 bases at J, with 10 bases between the two ends. The V gene's germline CDR1 is MNHNS and CDR2 SASEGT. The CDR3 is made up of 15 amino acids.

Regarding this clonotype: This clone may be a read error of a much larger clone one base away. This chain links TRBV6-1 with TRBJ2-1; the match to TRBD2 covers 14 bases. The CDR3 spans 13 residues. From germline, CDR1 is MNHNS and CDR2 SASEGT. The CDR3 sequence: CATRLAGGDEQLF. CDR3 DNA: TGTGCCACCCGACTAGCGGGAGGGGATGAGCAGCTCTTC.

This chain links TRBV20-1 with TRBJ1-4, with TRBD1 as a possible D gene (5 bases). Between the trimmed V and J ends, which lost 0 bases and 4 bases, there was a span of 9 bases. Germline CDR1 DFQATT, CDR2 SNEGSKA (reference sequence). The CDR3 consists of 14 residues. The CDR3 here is CSARDLGGNEKLFF. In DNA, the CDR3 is TGCAGTGCTAGAGACCTGGGGGGTAATGAAAAACTGTTTTTT.

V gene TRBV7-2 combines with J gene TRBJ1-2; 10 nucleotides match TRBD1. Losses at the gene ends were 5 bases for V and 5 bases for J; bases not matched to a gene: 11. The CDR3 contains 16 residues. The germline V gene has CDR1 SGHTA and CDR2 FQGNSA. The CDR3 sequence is CASSIIGQGGTYGYTF. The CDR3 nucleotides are TGTGCCAGCAGCATCATCGGACAGGGGGGGACGTATGGCTACACCTTC.

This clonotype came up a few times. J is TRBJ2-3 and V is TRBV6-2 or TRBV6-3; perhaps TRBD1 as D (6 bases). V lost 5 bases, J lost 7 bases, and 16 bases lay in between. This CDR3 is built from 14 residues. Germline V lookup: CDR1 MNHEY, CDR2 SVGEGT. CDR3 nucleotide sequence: TGTGCCAGCAGTCGGGACAACTCAGAAAATACGCAGTATTTT. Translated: CASSRDNSENTQYF.

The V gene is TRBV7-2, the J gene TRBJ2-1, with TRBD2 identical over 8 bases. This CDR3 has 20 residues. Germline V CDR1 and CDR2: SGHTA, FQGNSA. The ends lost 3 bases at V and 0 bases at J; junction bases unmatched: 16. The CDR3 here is CASSFKETSGFGYSYNEQFF. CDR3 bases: TGTGCCAGCAGCTTTAAAGAAACTAGCGGCTTTGGGTACTCCTACAATGAGCAGTTCTTC.

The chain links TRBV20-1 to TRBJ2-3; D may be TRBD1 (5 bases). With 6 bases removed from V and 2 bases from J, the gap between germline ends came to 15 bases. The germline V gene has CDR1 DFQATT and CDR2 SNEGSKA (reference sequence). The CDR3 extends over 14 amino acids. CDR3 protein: CSAPLTGPTDTQYF. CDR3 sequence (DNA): TGCAGTGCCCCCCTAACAGGTCCCACAGATACGCAGTATTTT.

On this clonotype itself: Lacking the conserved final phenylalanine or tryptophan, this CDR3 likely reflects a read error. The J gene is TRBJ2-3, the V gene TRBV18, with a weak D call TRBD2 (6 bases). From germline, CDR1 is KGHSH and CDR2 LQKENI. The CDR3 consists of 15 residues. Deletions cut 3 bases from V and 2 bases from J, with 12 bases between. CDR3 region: CASSPTAGYTDTQYS. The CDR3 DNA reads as TGTGCCAGCTCACCTACGGCGGGATACACAGATACGCAGTATTCT.

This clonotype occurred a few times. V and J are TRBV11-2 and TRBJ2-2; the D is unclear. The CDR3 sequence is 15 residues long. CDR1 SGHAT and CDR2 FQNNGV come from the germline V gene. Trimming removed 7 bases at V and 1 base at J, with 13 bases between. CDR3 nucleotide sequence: TGTGCCAGCAACCGGTTAAGGCTGAACACCGGGGAGCTGTTTTTT. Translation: CASNRLRLNTGELFF.

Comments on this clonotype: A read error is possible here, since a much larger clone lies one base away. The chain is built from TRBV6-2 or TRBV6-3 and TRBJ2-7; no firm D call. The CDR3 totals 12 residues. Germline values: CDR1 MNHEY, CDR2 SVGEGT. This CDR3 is CSSSFLDYEQYF. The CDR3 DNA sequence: TGTTCCAGCAGTTTCCTAGACTACGAGCAGTACTTC.

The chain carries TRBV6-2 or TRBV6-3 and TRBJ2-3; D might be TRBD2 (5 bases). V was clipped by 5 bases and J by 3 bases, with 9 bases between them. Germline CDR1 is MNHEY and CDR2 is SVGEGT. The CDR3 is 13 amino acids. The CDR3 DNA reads TGTGCCAGCAGTCGCCGGGATACAGATACGCAGTATTTT. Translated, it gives CASSRRDTDTQYF.

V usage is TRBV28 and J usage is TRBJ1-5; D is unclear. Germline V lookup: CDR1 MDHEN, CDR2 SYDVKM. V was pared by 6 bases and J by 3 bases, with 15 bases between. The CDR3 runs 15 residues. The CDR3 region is CASRGALTANQPQHF. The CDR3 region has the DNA TGTGCCAGCAGAGGAGCGCTTACGGCCAATCAGCCCCAGCATTTT.

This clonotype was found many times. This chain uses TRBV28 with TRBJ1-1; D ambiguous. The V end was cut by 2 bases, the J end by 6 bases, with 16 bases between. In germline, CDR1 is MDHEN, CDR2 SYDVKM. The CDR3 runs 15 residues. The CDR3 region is CASSLRRGGVAEAFF. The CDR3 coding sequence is TGTGCCAGCAGTTTAAGACGGGGAGGCGTAGCTGAAGCTTTCTTT. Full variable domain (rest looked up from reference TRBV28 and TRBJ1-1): DVKVTQSSRYLVKRTGEKVFLECVQDMDHENMFWYRQDPGLGLRLIYFSYDVKMKEKGDIPEGYSVSREKKERFSLILESASTNQTSMYLCASSLRRGGVAEAFFGQGTRLTVV.

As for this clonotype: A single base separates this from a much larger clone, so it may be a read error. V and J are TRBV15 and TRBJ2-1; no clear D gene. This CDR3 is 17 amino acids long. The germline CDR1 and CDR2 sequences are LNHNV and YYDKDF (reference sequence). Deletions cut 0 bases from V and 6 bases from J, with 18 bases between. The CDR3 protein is CATSRDRVNMDGNEQFF. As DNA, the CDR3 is TGTGCCACCAGCAGAGATCGAGTGAACATGGATGGCAATGAGCAGTTCTTC.